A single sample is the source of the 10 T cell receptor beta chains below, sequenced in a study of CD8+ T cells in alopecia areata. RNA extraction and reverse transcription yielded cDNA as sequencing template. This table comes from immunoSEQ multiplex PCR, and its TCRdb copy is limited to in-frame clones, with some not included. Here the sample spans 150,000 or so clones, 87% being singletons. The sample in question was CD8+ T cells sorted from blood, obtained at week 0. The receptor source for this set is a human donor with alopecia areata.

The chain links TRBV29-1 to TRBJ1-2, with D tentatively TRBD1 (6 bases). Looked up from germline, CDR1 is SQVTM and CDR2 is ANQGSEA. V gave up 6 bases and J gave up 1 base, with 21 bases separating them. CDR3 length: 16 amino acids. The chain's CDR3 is CSVGGDTEFYNYGYTF. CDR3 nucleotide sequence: TGCAGCGTGGGGGGGGACACCGAATTCTATAACTATGGCTACACCTTC.

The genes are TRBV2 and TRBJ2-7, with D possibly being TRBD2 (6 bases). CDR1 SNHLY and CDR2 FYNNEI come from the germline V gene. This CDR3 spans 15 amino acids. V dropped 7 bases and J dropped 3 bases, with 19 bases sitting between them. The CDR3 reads CASKIRDFNNYEQYF. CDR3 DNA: TGTGCCAGCAAAATACGGGACTTCAACAACTACGAGCAGTACTTC. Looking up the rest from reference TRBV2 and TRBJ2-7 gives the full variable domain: EPEVTQTPSHQVTQMGQEVILRCVPISNHLYFYWYRQILGQKVEFLVSFYNNEISEKSEIFDDQFSVERPDGSNFTLKIRSTKLEDSAMYFCASKIRDFNNYEQYFGPGTRLTVT.

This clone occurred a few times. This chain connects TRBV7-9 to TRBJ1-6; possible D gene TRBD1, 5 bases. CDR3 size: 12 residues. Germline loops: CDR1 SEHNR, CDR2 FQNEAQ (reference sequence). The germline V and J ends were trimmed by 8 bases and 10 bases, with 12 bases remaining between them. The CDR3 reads CASHRGDSPLHF. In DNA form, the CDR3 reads TGTGCCAGCCATCGGGGCGACTCACCCCTCCACTTT.

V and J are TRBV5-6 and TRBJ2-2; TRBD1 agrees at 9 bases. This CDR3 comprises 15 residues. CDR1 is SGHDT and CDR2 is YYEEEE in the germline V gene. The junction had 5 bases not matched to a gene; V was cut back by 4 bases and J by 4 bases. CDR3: CASSTGQGSTGELFF. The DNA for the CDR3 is TGTGCCAGCAGCACAGGACAGGGGTCCACCGGGGAGCTGTTTTTT.

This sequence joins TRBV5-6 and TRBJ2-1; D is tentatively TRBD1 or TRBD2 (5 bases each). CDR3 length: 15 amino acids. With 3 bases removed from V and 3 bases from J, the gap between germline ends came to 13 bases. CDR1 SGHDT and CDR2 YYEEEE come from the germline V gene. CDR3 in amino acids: CASSSRDLYYNEQFF. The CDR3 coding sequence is TGTGCCAGCAGCTCCCGGGACCTTTACTACAATGAGCAGTTCTTC.

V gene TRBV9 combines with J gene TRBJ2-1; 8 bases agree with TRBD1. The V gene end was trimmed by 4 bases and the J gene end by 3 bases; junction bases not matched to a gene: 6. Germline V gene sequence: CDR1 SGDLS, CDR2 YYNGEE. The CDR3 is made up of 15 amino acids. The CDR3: CASSTSTGVYNEQFF. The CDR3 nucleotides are TGTGCCAGCAGCACCTCGACAGGGGTCTACAATGAGCAGTTCTTC.

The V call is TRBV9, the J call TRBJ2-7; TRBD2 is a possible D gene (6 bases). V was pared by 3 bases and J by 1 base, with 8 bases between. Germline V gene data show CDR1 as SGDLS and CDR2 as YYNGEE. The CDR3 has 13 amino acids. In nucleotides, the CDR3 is TGTGCCAGCAGCGATGGGGGGTCCTACGAGCAGTACTTC. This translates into CASSDGGSYEQYF.

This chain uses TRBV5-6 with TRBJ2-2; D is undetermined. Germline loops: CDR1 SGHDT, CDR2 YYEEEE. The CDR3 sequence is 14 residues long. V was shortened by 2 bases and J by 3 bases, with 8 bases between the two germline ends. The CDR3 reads CASSFLPDTGELFF. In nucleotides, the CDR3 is TGTGCCAGCAGCTTTCTTCCGGACACCGGGGAGCTGTTTTTT.

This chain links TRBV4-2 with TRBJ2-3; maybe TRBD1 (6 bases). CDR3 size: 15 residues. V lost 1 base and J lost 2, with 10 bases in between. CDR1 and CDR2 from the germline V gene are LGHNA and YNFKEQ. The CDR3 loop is CASSQGGPPTDTQYF. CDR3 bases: TGTGCCAGCAGCCAAGGGGGGCCCCCCACAGATACGCAGTATTTT.

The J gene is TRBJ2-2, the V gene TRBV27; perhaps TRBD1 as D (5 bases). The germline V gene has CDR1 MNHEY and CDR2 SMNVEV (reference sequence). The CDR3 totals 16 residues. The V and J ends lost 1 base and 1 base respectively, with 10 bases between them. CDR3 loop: CASSLCGQGNTGELFF. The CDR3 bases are TGTGCCAGCAGTTTATGTGGGCAGGGGAACACCGGGGAGCTGTTTTTT.